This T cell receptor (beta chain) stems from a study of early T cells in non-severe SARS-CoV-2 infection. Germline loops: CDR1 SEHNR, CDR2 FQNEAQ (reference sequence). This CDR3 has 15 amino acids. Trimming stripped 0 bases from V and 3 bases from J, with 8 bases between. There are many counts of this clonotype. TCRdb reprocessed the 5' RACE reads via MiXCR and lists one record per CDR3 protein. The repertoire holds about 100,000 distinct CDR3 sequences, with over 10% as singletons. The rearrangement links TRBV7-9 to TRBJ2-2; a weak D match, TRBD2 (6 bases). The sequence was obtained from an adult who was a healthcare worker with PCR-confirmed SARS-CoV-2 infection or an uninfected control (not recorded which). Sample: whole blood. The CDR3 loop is CASSLARDHTGELFF. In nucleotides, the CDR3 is TGTGCCAGCAGCTTAGCGCGGGACCACACCGGGGAGCTGTTTTTT. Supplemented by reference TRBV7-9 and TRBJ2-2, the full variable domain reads DTGVSQNPRHKITKRGQNVTFRCDPISEHNRLYWYRQTLGQGPEFLTYFQNEAQLEKSRLLSDRFSAERPKGSFSTLEIQRTEQGDSAMYLCASSLARDHTGELFFGEGSRLTVL.